The subject of this entry is one T cell receptor beta chain. Its specificity is not known. Germline V gives CDR1 SGHAT, CDR2 FQDESV (reference sequence). With 3 bases removed from V and 8 bases from J, the gap between germline ends came to 8 bases. The CDR3 is 12 residues long. This sample is drawn from a study of T cells after yellow fever vaccination. Overall study findings and caveats: Most primary-vaccination clones reappeared after the booster (about 96% CD4, 75% to 90% CD8). The secondary response peaked faster, at day 5 versus 15, but was weaker.

A process of 5'RACE template switching, which added a universal primer site and UMIs, was used to make TCR cDNA. TCRdb processed the 5' RACE reads anew with MiXCR; each CDR3 protein has one entry. The sample consists of tens of thousands of distinct CDR3 sequences, approximately 7.5% of them appearing once. V usage is TRBV11-1 and J usage is TRBJ2-1; no definite D call. Source: CD8+ T cells sorted from PBMCs, taken on the day of the yellow fever booster vaccination. This sequence was found in a man aged 25-40 years who received the YFV17D yellow fever vaccine. CDR3 nucleotide sequence: TGTGCCAGCAGCTTGCTAGATGATGAGCAGTTCTTC. It translates to CASSLLDDEQFF.